The text below deals with one T cell receptor beta chain. This sample is drawn from a study of blood T cell repertoires in COVID-19. For the study at large: Spain, Italy and the United States supplied samples that represented acute and convalescent COVID-19. Nucleic acid was either cDNA or gDNA, and it came from T cells, B-cell-depleted T cells, or PBMCs.

V was trimmed by 4 bases and J by 1 base, leaving 11 bases between them. CDR1 is SGHRS and CDR2 is YFSETQ in the germline V gene. This CDR3 spans 14 amino acids. Authors' data handling: Counts of nucleated cells, estimated from reference gene primer amplification, were obtained. Measured with immunoSEQ multiplex PCR; TCRdb has only the in-frame clones, and not every one. The V and J calls and clone size were taken over from that table, and D and trimming were inferred from the DNA. The profile covers about 59,000 clones, with about four fifths appearing a single time and under 30% taken by the ten largest.

This chain joins TRBV5-1 and TRBJ1-1; D not resolved. Specimen: peripheral blood. This clonotype was sampled from a woman aged 80 or over with active or convalescent COVID-19. CDR3 region: CASSLASGNTEAFF. In nucleotides, the CDR3 is TGCGCCAGCAGCCTCGCCAGCGGGAACACTGAAGCTTTCTTT.